Each of the 22 T cell receptor beta chains below was sequenced from the same sample in a study of blood T cell repertoires in COVID-19. Generated by immunoSEQ multiplex PCR, the TCRdb table keeps only in-frame clones and is missing some. The sample consists of around 150,000 clones, 84% of them appearing once. Sequencing was done on a sample of peripheral blood. Receptors originate from a man under 40 with COVID-19, enrolled during active disease.

The V and J genes are TRBV7-2 and TRBJ2-2, with D perhaps TRBD2 (6 bases). The CDR3 is 16 amino acids. From germline, CDR1 is SGHTA and CDR2 FQGNSA. V lost 5 bases to trimming and J lost 6 bases, with 19 bases between them. The CDR3 region is CASSVRGTVGAGELFF. DNA for the CDR3: TGTGCCAGCAGCGTCAGAGGGACTGTGGGCGCCGGGGAGCTGTTTTTT. Based on the CDR3 plus reference TRBV7-2 and TRBJ2-2, the full variable domain is GAGVSQSPSNKVTEKGKDVELRCDPISGHTALYWYRQSLGQGLEFLIYFQGNSAPDKSGLPSDRFSAERTGGSVSTLTIQRTQQEDSAVYLCASSVRGTVGAGELFFGEGSRLTVL.

The chain has TRBV19 and TRBJ2-6; weak D call: TRBD2 (5 bases). V shed 1 base and J shed 4 bases, with 8 bases lying between them. The CDR3 extends over 15 amino acids. Looked up from germline, CDR1 is LNHDA and CDR2 is SQIVND (reference sequence). CDR3 protein: CASSIAPGGANVLTF. The CDR3 bases are TGTGCCAGTAGTATAGCCCCGGGGGGGGCCAACGTCCTGACTTTC. The full variable domain, with the rest looked up from reference TRBV19 and TRBJ2-6, is DGGITQSPKYLFRKEGQNVTLSCEQNLNHDAMYWYRQDPGQGLRLIYYSQIVNDFQKGDIAEGYSVSREKKESFPLTVTSAQKNPTAFYLCASSIAPGGANVLTFGAGSRLTVL.

The chain has TRBV28 and TRBJ2-1, with a weak D call TRBD1 (6 bases). The germline V gene has CDR1 MDHEN and CDR2 SYDVKM. The CDR3 contains 16 residues. Trimming removed 5 bases at V and 2 bases at J, with 16 bases between. This CDR3 is CASSPHEGVTYNEQFF. The CDR3 region has the DNA TGTGCCAGCAGTCCCCACGAGGGGGTCACCTACAATGAGCAGTTCTTC.

The chain has TRBV25-1 and TRBJ2-1, with 11 positions matching TRBD2. Unmatched junction bases numbered 3, after V lost 4 bases and J lost 1 base. The CDR3 runs to 16 residues. CDR1 and CDR2 from the germline V gene are MGHDK and SYGVNS. The DNA for the CDR3 is TGTGCCAGCAGTGCCCCTAGCGGGAGGTCCTACAATGAGCAGTTCTTC. The encoded protein is CASSAPSGRSYNEQFF.

This clone has only one observation. The gene calls are TRBV5-1 and TRBJ2-1, with a weak D call TRBD2 (5 bases). The CDR3 runs to 14 residues. The germline gives CDR1 SGHRS, CDR2 YFSETQ. The V and J ends lost 2 bases and 4 bases respectively, with 10 bases between them. Here the CDR3 DNA reads TGCGCCAGCAGCTTAAGCGGAGTTTACAATGAGCAGTTCTTC. It encodes CASSLSGVYNEQFF. Combining the CDR3 with reference TRBV5-1 and TRBJ2-1 gives the whole variable domain KAGVTQTPRYLIKTRGQQVTLSCSPISGHRSVSWYQQTPGQGLQFLFEYFSETQRNKGNFPGRFSGRQFSNSRSEMNVSTLELGDSALYLCASSLSGVYNEQFFGPGTRLTVL.

The gene calls are TRBV19 and TRBJ2-7, with D maybe TRBD1 (6 bases). Germline V gene lookup returns CDR1 LNHDA and CDR2 SQIVND (reference sequence). The CDR3 has 12 amino acids. V lost 8 bases and J 2 bases, leaving 10 bases between the germline ends. The CDR3 sequence: CASRDTTYEQYF. CDR3 nucleotides: TGTGCCAGTCGGGACACCACCTACGAGCAGTACTTC. Filled out from reference TRBV19 and TRBJ2-7, the complete variable domain reads DGGITQSPKYLFRKEGQNVTLSCEQNLNHDAMYWYRQDPGQGLRLIYYSQIVNDFQKGDIAEGYSVSREKKESFPLTVTSAQKNPTAFYLCASRDTTYEQYFGPGTRLTVT.

This clone was recorded a few times. V and J are TRBV27 and TRBJ2-3; maybe TRBD1 (6 bases). The V and J ends lost 3 bases and 2 bases respectively, with 18 bases between them. The length of the CDR3 is 17 residues. Germline lookup yields CDR1 MNHEY and CDR2 SMNVEV (reference sequence). CDR3 bases: TGTGCCAGCAGTTTGGGGACGGACAGCTACTTCACAGATACGCAGTATTTT. This codes for CASSLGTDSYFTDTQYF.

J is TRBJ1-6 and V is TRBV2; TRBD1 matches 10 bases. V lost 6 bases and J lost 8; bases outside the gene matches: 7. This CDR3 region has 15 residues. The germline CDR1 and CDR2 sequences are SNHLY and FYNNEI. The CDR3: CASRRDRGYDSPLHF. CDR3 DNA sequence: TGTGCCAGCAGGAGGGACAGGGGATATGATTCACCCCTCCACTTT.

The V gene is TRBV28, the J gene TRBJ1-6; no clear D. Germline V lookup: CDR1 MDHEN, CDR2 SYDVKM. Between the trimmed V and J ends, which lost 7 bases and 6 bases, there was a span of 13 bases. This CDR3 is 14 amino acids long. Written as DNA, the CDR3 is TGTGCCAGCACTCGGAGAGGGTTTAATTCACCCCTCCACTTT. Translated: CASTRRGFNSPLHF.

This clone was detected once. The chain couples TRBV7-6 to TRBJ2-3; D is ambiguous. Germline V gene lookup returns CDR1 SGHVS and CDR2 FNYEAQ. V gave up 1 base and J gave up 0 bases, with 8 bases separating them. The CDR3 runs 15 residues. In DNA, the CDR3 is TGTGCCAGCAGCTTAGAATTGGGCAGCACAGATACGCAGTATTTT. Amino acids: CASSLELGSTDTQYF.

The chain combines TRBV12-2 with TRBJ1-5; the DNA was not compared with TRBD1, the D call given in the table. TRBV12-2 is tagged as a pseudogene. This CDR3 is built from 16 residues. The CDR3 DNA follows: TGTGCAAGTCGCTCGATTGAAGGACAGGGAGATCAGCCCCAGCATTTT. Translating it yields CASRSIEGQGDQPQHF.

This clone was observed a single time. The rearrangement uses TRBV5-6 and TRBJ2-5, with a tentative D call TRBD2 (6 bases). Germline V gene lookup returns CDR1 SGHDT and CDR2 YYEEEE. V shed 0 bases and J shed 1 base, with 13 bases lying between them. The CDR3 covers 16 residues. The CDR3 sequence is CASSLVRRGPQETQYF. CDR3 nucleotides: TGTGCCAGCAGCTTGGTGCGGAGGGGTCCCCAAGAGACCCAGTACTTC.

The V call is TRBV11-2, the J call TRBJ2-6; TRBD1 matches 8 bases. V trimming: 4 bases; J trimming: 0 bases; junction bases outside the gene matches: 8. The CDR3 runs 18 residues. Germline V gives CDR1 SGHAT, CDR2 FQNNGV. The DNA for the CDR3 is TGTGCCAGCAGCTCAGGGGGCAGGGGACACTCTGGGGCCAACGTCCTGACTTTC. Amino acid sequence: CASSSGGRGHSGANVLTF.

This clone was found once. The chain has TRBV27 and TRBJ2-1, with D uncertain. The CDR3 consists of 13 residues. Trimming pared 3 bases from V and 9 bases from J, leaving 12 bases between. CDR1 and CDR2 (germline): MNHEY, SMNVEV (reference sequence). The CDR3 is CASSFPMGREQFF. DNA for the CDR3: TGTGCCAGCAGTTTCCCCATGGGCCGTGAGCAGTTCTTC.

V is TRBV7-2 and J is TRBJ2-1, with D possibly called TRBD1 or TRBD2 (6 bases each). Trimming removed 5 bases at V and 3 bases at J, with 14 bases between. CDR1 SGHTA and CDR2 FQGNSA come from the germline V gene. The CDR3 consists of 15 residues. DNA for the CDR3: TGTGCCAGCAGCCTAGGAGGGACAATCTACAATGAGCAGTTCTTC. It codes for CASSLGGTIYNEQFF.

The chain combines TRBV6-4 with TRBJ2-3; D might be TRBD2 (6 bases). CDR3 length equals 14 residues. Trimming stripped 0 bases from V and 5 bases from J, with 9 bases between. CDR1 and CDR2 from the germline V gene are MRHNA and SNTAGT. CDR3 bases: TGTGCCAGCAGTGACTCGGGGCGGGGAGATACGCAGTATTTT. It translates to CASSDSGRGDTQYF.

The chain is built from TRBV6-5 and TRBJ2-5; 9 nucleotides align to TRBD1. J gave up 8 bases and V 6 bases, and 7 bases lay outside the gene matches. Germline V gene sequence: CDR1 MNHEY, CDR2 SVGAGI. CDR3 size: 13 residues. The CDR3 reads CASRGQGGTTQYF. CDR3 nucleotides: TGTGCCAGCAGGGGACAGGGCGGTACAACCCAGTACTTC.

This clone was observed a few times. The rearrangement links TRBV4-1 to TRBJ1-1; weak D call: TRBD1 (5 bases). The germline V gene has CDR1 MGHRA and CDR2 YSYEKL. The V gene lost 7 bases and the J gene lost 0 bases, with 24 bases spanning the gap. This CDR3 has 18 residues. This chain's CDR3 is CASTPITGNQFMNTEAFF. The CDR3 coding sequence is TGCGCCAGCACGCCCATAACAGGAAATCAGTTCATGAACACTGAAGCTTTCTTT.

This sequence joins TRBV30 and TRBJ2-1; D possibly corresponds to TRBD1 (6 bases). The length of the CDR3 is 13 residues. Germline CDR1 GTSNPN, CDR2 SVGIG (reference sequence). V shed 1 base and J shed 10 bases, with 14 bases lying between them. CDR3 sequence: CAWSATRGNEQFF. The CDR3 bases are TGTGCCTGGAGTGCTACCAGGGGTAACGAGCAGTTCTTC.

The V gene is TRBV3-1 (or the pseudogene TRBV3-2), the J gene TRBJ2-2, with 7 positions matching TRBD2. Germline loops: CDR1 LGHDT, CDR2 YNNKEL (reference sequence). The CDR3 totals 12 residues. V lost 3 bases, J lost 15 bases, and 7 bases stayed unmatched. The CDR3 coding sequence is TGTGCCAGCAGCCAGGGGACTACCGGGGTGTTTTTT. Protein product: CASSQGTTGVFF.

This clone came up a few times. The gene calls are TRBV18 and TRBJ2-1; 7 bases are a match to TRBD2. V lost 3 bases, J lost 8 bases, and 4 bases stayed unmatched. Germline V CDR1 and CDR2: KGHSH, LQKENI. There are 13 residues in the CDR3. The CDR3 coding sequence is TGTGCCAGCTCACCCCACGCGGGAGATGAGCAGTTCTTC. Amino acid sequence: CASSPHAGDEQFF.

The rearrangement joins TRBV5-4 to TRBJ2-1, with D perhaps matching TRBD1 (5 bases). CDR1 and CDR2 from the germline V gene are SGHNT and YYREEE (reference sequence). CDR3 length: 11 residues. V dropped 4 bases and J dropped 10 bases, with 9 bases sitting between them. The CDR3 sequence is CASSLTGEQFF. The CDR3 DNA reads as TGTGCCAGCAGCCTCACAGGAGAGCAGTTCTTC.